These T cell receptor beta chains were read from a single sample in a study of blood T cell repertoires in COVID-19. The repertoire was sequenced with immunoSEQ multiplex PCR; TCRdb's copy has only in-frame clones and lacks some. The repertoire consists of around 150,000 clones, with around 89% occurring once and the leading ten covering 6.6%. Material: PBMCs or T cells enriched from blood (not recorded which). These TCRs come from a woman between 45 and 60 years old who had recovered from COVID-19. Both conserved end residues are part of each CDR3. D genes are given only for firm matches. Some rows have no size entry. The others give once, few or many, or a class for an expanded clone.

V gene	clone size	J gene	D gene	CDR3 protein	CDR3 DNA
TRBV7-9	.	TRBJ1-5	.	CASSLGAGSNQPQHF	TGTGCCAGCAGCTTAGGGGCAGGGAGCAATCAGCCCCAGCATTTT
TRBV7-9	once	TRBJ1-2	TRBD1	CASSLTGADGYTF	TGTGCCAGCAGCTTGACAGGGGCGGATGGCTACACCTTC
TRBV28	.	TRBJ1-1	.	CASSFLFLNTEAFF	TGTGCCAGCAGTTTTCTCTTCCTGAACACTGAAGCTTTCTTT
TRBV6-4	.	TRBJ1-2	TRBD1	CASSETGQGMGYTF	TGTGCCAGCAGTGAGACCGGACAGGGCATGGGCTACACCTTC
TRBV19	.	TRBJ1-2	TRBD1	CASSPGTGGLAGYTF	TGTGCCAGTAGCCCAGGGACAGGGGGCTTGGCTGGCTACACCTTC
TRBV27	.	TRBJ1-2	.	CASSLIMGGGYTF	TGTGCCAGCAGTTTAATCATGGGAGGAGGCTACACCTTC
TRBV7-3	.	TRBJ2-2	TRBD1	CASSSRQGIGELFF	TGTGCCAGCAGCTCCCGACAGGGGATCGGGGAGCTGTTTTTT
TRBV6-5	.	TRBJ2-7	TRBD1	CASRPGQGPYEQYF	TGTGCCAGCAGACCGGGACAGGGGCCGTACGAGCAGTACTTC
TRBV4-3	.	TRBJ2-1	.	CASSQGPLRHDEQFF	TGCGCCAGCAGCCAAGGCCCACTACGCCACGATGAGCAGTTCTTC
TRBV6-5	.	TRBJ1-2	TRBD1	CASSNGQGVKGYTF	TGTGCCAGCAGTAACGGACAGGGGGTGAAAGGCTACACCTTC
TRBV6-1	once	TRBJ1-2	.	CASSAAANYGYTF	TGTGCCAGCAGTGCAGCAGCAAACTATGGCTACACCTTC
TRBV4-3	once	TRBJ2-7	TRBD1	CASSQETGTYEQYF	TGCGCCAGCAGCCAAGAGACAGGGACCTACGAGCAGTACTTC
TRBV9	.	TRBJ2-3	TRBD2	CASSTSADTQYF	TGTGCCAGCTCGACTAGCGCAGATACGCAGTATTTT
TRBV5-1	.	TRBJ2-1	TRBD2	CASSRSGLAGGSSYNEQFF	TGCGCCAGCAGCCGCAGCGGCCTAGCGGGGGGAAGCTCCTACAATGAGCAGTTCTTC
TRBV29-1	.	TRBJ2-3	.	CSGRRADTDTQYF	TGCAGCGGGAGGAGGGCTGACACAGATACGCAGTATTTT
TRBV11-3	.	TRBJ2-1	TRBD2	CASSLDRTSGTYNEQFF	TGTGCCAGCAGCTTAGACCGGACTAGCGGCACTTACAATGAGCAGTTCTTC
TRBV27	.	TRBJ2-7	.	CASARDRAAVDRYF	TGTGCCAGCGCGAGGGATCGGGCCGCGGTTGACCGGTACTTC
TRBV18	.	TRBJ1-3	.	CASSGDTSGNTIYF	TGTGCCAGCTCGGGAGACACCTCTGGAAACACCATATATTTT
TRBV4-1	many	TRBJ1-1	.	CASSQETADTEAFF	TGCGCCAGCAGCCAAGAGACAGCAGACACTGAAGCTTTCTTT
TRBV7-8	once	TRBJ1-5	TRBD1	CASSFQTGINQPQHF	TGTGCCAGCAGCTTCCAGACAGGGATAAATCAGCCCCAGCATTTT
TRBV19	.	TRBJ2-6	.	CASSIGATISGANVLTF	TGTGCCAGTAGTATAGGCGCCACGATCTCTGGGGCCAACGTCCTGACTTTC
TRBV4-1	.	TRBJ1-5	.	CASTSVNSNQPQHF	TGCGCCAGCACCTCAGTTAATAGCAATCAGCCCCAGCATTTT
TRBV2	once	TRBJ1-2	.	CASSGVSNPRDGYTF	TGTGCCAGCAGTGGGGTCAGCAACCCCCGGGATGGCTACACCTTC
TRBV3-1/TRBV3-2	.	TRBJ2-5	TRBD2	CASSQDPGGWAQYF	TGTGCCAGCAGCCAAGATCCGGGAGGGTGGGCCCAGTACTTC
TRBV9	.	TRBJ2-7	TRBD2	CASSVDGLAYEQYF	TGTGCCAGCAGCGTAGATGGACTAGCCTACGAGCAGTACTTC
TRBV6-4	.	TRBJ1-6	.	CASSGNTNSPLHF	TGTGCCAGCAGTGGCAACACCAATTCACCCCTCCACTTT
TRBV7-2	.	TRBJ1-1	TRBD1	CASRKGDSMNTEAFF	TGTGCCAGCAGAAAGGGGGACAGCATGAACACTGAAGCTTTCTTT
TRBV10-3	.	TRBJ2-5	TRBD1	CAISAGGSKETQYF	TGTGCCATCAGTGCAGGGGGTTCTAAAGAGACCCAGTACTTC
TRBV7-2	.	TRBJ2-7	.	CASSVGKGGTYEQYF	TGTGCCAGCAGTGTTGGGAAAGGGGGAACTTACGAGCAGTACTTC
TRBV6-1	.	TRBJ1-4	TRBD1	CASRGQLNEKLFF	TGTGCCAGCAGGGGACAGCTTAATGAAAAACTGTTTTTT
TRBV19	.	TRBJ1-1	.	CASSLRKSGNTEAFF	TGTGCCAGTAGTCTCCGGAAGTCGGGGAACACTGAAGCTTTCTTT
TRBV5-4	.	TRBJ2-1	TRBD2	CASSSSGRANNEQFF	TGTGCCAGCAGCTCAAGCGGGAGAGCTAACAATGAGCAGTTCTTC
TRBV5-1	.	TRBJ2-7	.	CASSLAFRIGSSYEQYF	TGCGCCAGCAGCTTGGCCTTTAGGATCGGGAGCTCCTACGAGCAGTACTTC
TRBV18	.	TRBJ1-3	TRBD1	CASSPVSRPGQATSGNTIYF	TGTGCCAGCTCACCGGTTTCCAGACCGGGACAGGCGACCTCTGGAAACACCATATATTTT
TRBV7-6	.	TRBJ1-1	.	CASSLAGGAPLMNTEAFF	TGTGCCAGCAGCTTAGCTGGGGGGGCACCGCTAATGAACACTGAAGCTTTCTTT